This TCR beta chain came from a study of tumor-infiltrating lymphocytes in primary liver carcinoma. On the study more broadly: Tumors were staged T1-T3 N0M0 and measured 4.2 to 10 cm across.

Remarks on this clonotype: As yet, its antigen is unknown. One end of the junction does not line up with germline, which may come from a read error.

Per the germline V gene, CDR1 is LGHNA and CDR2 is YNFKEQ. The CDR3 has 15 amino acids. Starting from about 0.5 ug of total RNA, TCR beta cDNA was produced with a primer in the constant region. Three nested multiplex PCR rounds, a slightly modified ARM-PCR method, built the TCR beta libraries. Investigators reported that the first two PCR rounds, at 10 to 11 cycles each, used TRBV1-TRBV30 forward primers with a C-beta reverse primer. MiXCR was run by TCRdb on the multiplex PCR reads, yielding one entry per CDR3 protein. In the table there are about 60,000 distinct CDR3 sequences, 71% of which are singletons. From unsorted bulk tissue weighing roughly 17-34 mg, DNA and RNA were co-extracted. General study results and limits: Significantly greater top-250-clone fractions characterized tumors relative to blood (p = 0.039).

The receptor's source is a man aged 40-49 years with primary liver carcinoma and hepatitis B virus infection. Material: liver tumor tissue from sampling region 4. Subset denoted: tumor region T4, right-lateral pole. The chain combines TRBV4-2 with TRBJ2-1; the D gene is possibly TRBD2 (5 bases). CDR3 sequence reads: CVSSQGSGSYNEQLF. CDR3 nucleotides: TGTGTCAGCAGCCAAGGCAGCGGTTCCTACAATGAGCAGTTATTC.